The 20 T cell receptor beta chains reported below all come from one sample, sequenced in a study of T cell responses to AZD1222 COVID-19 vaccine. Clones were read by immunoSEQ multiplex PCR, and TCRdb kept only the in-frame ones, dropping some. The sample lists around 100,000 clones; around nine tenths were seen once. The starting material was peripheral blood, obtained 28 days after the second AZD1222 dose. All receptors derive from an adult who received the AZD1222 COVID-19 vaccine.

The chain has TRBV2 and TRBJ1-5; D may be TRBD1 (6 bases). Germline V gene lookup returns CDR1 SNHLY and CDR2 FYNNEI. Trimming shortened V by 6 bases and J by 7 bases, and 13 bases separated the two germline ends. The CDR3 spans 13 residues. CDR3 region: CASSGQPGQPQHF. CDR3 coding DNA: TGTGCCAGCAGCGGACAGCCCGGCCAGCCCCAGCATTTT. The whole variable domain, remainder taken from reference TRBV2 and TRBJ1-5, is EPEVTQTPSHQVTQMGQEVILRCVPISNHLYFYWYRQILGQKVEFLVSFYNNEISEKSEIFDDQFSVERPDGSNFTLKIRSTKLEDSAMYFCASSGQPGQPQHFGDGTRLSIL.

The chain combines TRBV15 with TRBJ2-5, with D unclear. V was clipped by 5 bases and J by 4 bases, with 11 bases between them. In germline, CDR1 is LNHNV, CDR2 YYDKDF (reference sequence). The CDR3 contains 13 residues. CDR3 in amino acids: CATSPRWVETQYF. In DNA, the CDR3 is TGTGCCACCAGCCCGAGATGGGTAGAGACCCAGTACTTC.

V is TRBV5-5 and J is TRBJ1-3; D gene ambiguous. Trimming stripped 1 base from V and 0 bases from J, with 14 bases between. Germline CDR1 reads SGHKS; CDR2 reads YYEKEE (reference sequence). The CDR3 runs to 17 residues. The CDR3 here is CASSLLGPHTSGNTIYF. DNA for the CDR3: TGTGCCAGCAGCTTGCTCGGACCGCACACCTCTGGAAACACCATATATTTT.

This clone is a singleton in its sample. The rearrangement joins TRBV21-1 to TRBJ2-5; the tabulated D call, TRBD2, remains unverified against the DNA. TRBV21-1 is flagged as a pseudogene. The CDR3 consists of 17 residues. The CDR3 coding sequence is TGTGCCAGCAGCAAAAGGTTTTCTGGCTGGGAGAAAGAGACCCAGTACTTC. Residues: CASSKRFSGWEKETQYF.

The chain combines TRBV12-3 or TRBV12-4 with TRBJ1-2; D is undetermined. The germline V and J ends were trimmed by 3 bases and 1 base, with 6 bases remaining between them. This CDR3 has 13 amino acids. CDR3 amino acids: CASSLDFNYGYTF. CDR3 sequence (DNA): TGTGCCAGCAGTTTGGATTTTAACTATGGCTACACCTTC.

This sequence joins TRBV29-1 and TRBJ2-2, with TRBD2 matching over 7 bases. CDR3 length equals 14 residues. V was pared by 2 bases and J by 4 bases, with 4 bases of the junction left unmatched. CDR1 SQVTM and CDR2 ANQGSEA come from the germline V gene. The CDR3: CSVETQRGTGELFF. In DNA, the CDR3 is TGCAGCGTTGAAACCCAGCGGGGCACCGGGGAGCTGTTTTTT.

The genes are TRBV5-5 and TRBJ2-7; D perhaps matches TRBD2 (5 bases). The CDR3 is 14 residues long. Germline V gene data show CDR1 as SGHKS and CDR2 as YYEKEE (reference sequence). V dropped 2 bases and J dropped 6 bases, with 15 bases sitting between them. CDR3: CASSFGWPGSEQYF. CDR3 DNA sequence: TGTGCCAGCAGCTTCGGGTGGCCGGGAAGCGAGCAGTACTTC.

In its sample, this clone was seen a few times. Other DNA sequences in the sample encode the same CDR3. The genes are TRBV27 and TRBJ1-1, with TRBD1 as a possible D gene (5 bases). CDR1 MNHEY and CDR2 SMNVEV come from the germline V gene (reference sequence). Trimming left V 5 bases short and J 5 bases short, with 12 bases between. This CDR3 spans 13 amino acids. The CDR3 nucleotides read TGTGCCAGCAGTCAGCAGGGTAATACTGAAGCTTTCTTT. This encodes CASSQQGNTEAFF.

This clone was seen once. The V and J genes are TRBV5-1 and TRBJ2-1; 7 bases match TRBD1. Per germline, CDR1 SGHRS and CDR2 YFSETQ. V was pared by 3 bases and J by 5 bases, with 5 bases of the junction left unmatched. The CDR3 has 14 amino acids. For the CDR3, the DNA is TGCGCCAGCAGCTGGACAGGAGCTAACAATGAGCAGTTCTTC. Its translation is CASSWTGANNEQFF.

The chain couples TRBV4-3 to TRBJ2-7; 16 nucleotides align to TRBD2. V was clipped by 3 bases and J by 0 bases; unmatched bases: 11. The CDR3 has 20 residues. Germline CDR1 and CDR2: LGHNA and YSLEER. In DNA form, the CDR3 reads TGCGCCAGCAGCCAGTGTCCGGGACTAGCGGGAGGGCCTTTCTCCTACGAGCAGTACTTC. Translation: CASSQCPGLAGGPFSYEQYF.

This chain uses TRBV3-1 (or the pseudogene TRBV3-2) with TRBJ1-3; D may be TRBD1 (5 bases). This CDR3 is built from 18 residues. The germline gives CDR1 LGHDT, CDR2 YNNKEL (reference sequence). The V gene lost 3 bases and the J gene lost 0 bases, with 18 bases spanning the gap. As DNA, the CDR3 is TGTGCCAGCAGCCAGACCCCGGTAGGACACCACTCTGGAAACACCATATATTTT. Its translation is CASSQTPVGHHSGNTIYF.

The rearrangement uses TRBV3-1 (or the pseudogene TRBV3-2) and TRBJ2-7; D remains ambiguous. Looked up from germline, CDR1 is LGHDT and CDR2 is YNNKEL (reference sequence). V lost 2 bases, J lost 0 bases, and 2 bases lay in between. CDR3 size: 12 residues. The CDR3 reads CASSQTSYEQYF. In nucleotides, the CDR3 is TGTGCCAGCAGCCAAACCTCCTACGAGCAGTACTTC.

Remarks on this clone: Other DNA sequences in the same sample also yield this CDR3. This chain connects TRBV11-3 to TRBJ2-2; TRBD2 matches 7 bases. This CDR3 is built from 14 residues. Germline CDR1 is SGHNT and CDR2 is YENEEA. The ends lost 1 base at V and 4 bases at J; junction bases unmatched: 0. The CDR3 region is CASSLGGGTGELFF. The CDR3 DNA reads TGTGCCAGCAGCTTAGGGGGGGGCACCGGGGAGCTGTTTTTT.

The CDR3 spells CASSKGQGREKLFF. CDR3 sequence (DNA): TGCGCCAGCAGCAAGGGACAGGGGAGGGAAAAACTGTTTTTT. The chain carries TRBV5-1 and TRBJ1-4; 10 nucleotides agree with TRBD1. With V trimmed by 4 bases and J by 8 bases, 5 bases remained unmatched. The CDR3 covers 14 residues. Per germline, CDR1 SGHRS and CDR2 YFSETQ.

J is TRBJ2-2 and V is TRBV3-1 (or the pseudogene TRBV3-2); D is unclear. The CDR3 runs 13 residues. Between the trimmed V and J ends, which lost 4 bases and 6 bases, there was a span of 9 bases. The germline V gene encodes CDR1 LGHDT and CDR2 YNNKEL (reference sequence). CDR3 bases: TGTGCCAGCAGCCCATCCCGAGCCGGGGAGCTGTTTTTT. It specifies CASSPSRAGELFF.

The CDR3 sequence: CATSRPTADTQYF. DNA for the CDR3: TGTGCCACCAGCAGACCGACGGCAGATACGCAGTATTTT. The chain combines TRBV15 with TRBJ2-3, with D unresolved. This CDR3 has 13 residues. The germline V and J ends were trimmed by 2 bases and 4 bases, with 7 bases remaining between them. Germline V gene lookup returns CDR1 LNHNV and CDR2 YYDKDF (reference sequence). Filled out from reference TRBV15 and TRBJ2-3, the complete variable domain reads DAMVIQNPRYQVTQFGKPVTLSCSQTLNHNVMYWYQQKSSQAPKLLFHYYDKDFNNEADTPDNFQSRRPNTSFCFLDIRSPGLGDTAMYLCATSRPTADTQYFGPGTRLTVL.

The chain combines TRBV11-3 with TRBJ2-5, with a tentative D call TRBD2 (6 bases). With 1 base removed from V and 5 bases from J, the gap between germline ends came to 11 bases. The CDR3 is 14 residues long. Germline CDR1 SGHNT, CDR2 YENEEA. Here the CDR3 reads CASSLVASGETQYF. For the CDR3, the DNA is TGTGCCAGCAGCTTAGTTGCAAGCGGGGAGACCCAGTACTTC.

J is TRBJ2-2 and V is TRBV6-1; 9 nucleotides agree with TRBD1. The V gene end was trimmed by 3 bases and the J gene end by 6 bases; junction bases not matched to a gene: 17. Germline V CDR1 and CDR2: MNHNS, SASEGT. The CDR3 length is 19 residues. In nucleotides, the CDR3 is TGTGCCAGCAGTGATATTAGGAGAGGCGGGACAGGGATGTCCGGGGAGCTGTTTTTT. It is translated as CASSDIRRGGTGMSGELFF.

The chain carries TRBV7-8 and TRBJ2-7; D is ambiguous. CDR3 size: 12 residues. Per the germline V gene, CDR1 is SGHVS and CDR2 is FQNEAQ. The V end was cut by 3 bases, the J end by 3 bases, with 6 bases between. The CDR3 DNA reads TGTGCCAGCAGCTTTGCGCGCTACGAGCAGTACTTC. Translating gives CASSFARYEQYF.

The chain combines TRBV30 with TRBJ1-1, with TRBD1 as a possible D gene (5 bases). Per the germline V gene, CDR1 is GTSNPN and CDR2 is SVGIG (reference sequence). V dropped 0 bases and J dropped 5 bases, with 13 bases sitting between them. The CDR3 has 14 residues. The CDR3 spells CAWSVDGGGTEAFF. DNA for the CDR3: TGTGCCTGGAGTGTCGATGGGGGAGGTACTGAAGCTTTCTTT.